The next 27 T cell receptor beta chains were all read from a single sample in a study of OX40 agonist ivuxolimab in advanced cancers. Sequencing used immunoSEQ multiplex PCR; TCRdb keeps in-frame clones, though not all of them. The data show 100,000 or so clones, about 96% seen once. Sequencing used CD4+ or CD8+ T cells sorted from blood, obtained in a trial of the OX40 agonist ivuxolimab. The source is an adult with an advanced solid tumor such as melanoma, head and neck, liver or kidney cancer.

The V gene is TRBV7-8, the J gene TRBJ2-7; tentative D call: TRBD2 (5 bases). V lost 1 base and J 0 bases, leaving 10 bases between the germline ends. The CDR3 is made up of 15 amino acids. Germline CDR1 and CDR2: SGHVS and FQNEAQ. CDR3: CASSLEASSSYEQYF. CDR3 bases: TGTGCCAGCAGCTTAGAAGCTAGCAGCTCCTACGAGCAGTACTTC.

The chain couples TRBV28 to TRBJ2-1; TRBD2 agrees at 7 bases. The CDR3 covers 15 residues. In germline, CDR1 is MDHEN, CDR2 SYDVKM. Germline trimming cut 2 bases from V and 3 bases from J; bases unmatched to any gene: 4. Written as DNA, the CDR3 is TGTGCCAGCAGTTTACTAGCGGAGGTCTACAATGAGCAGTTCTTC. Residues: CASSLLAEVYNEQFF.

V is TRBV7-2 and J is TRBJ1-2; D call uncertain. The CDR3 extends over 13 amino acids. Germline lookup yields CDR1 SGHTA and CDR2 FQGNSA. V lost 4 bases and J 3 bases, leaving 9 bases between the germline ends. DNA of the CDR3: TGTGCCAGCAGCTCGCCAGAGGACTATGGCTACACCTTC. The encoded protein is CASSSPEDYGYTF.

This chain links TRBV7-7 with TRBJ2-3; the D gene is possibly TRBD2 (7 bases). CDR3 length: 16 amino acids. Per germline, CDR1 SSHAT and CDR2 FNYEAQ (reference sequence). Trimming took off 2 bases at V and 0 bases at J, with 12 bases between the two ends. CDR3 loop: CASSLRGGPSTDTQYF. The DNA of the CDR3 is TGTGCCAGCAGCTTACGCGGGGGCCCTAGCACAGATACGCAGTATTTT.

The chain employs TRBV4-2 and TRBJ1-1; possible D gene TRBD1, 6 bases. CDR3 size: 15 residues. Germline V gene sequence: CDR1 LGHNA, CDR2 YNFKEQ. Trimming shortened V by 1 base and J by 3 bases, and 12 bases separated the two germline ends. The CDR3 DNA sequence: TGTGCCAGCAGCCAAGGGCGGGGGCCCGACACTGAAGCTTTCTTT. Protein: CASSQGRGPDTEAFF.

The chain's CDR3 is CAISLGVHSYEQYF. The DNA of the CDR3 is TGTGCCATCAGCTTAGGGGTTCACTCCTACGAGCAGTACTTC. The V gene is TRBV10-3, the J gene TRBJ2-7, with D perhaps matching TRBD1 (5 bases). Germline V gives CDR1 ENHRY, CDR2 SYGVKD. Deletions cut 6 bases from V and 0 bases from J, with 12 bases between. The CDR3 has 14 residues.

The CDR3 is CASSQDTDTSYEQYF. The DNA of the CDR3 is TGCGCCAGCAGCCAAGATACGGACACATCCTACGAGCAGTACTTC. V usage is TRBV4-3 and J usage is TRBJ2-7; D perhaps matches TRBD1 (5 bases). CDR3 length equals 15 residues. Germline V CDR1 and CDR2: LGHNA, YSLEER. Trimming left V 0 bases short and J 1 base short, with 10 bases between.

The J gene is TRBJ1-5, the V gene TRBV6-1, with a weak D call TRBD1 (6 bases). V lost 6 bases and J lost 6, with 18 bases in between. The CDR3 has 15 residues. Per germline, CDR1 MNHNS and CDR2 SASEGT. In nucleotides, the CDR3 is TGTGCCAGCAGACCTTATGGGGGCGACGGTCAGCCCCAGCATTTT. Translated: CASRPYGGDGQPQHF.

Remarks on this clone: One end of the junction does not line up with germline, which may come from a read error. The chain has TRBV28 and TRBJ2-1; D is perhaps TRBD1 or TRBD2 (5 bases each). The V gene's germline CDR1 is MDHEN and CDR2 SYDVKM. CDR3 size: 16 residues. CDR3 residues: CASSFILAGSSNEQFF. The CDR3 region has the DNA TGTGCCAGCAGTTTCATCCTAGCAGGGTCCTCCAATGAGCAGTTCTTC.

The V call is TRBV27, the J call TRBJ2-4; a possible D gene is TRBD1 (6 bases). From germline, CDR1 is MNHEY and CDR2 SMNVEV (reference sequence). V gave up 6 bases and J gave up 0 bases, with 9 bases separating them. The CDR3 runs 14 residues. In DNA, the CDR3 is TGTGCCAGCAGCCAGGGGATAGCCAAAAACATTCAGTACTTC. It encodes CASSQGIAKNIQYF.

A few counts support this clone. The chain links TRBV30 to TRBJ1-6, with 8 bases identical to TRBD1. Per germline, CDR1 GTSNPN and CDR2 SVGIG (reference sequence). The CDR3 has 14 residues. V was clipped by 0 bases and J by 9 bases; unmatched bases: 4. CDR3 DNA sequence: TGTGCCTGGAGTGTAGGACAGGGCCGTTCACCCCTCCACTTT. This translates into CAWSVGQGRSPLHF.

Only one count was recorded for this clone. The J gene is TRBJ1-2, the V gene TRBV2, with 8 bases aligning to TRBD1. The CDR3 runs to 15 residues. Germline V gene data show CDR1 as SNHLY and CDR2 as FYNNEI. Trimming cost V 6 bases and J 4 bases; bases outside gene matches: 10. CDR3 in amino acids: CASRESRGPSYGYTF. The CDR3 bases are TGTGCCAGCAGGGAATCCAGGGGGCCTAGCTATGGCTACACCTTC. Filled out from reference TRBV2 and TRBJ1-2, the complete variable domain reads EPEVTQTPSHQVTQMGQEVILRCVPISNHLYFYWYRQILGQKVEFLVSFYNNEISEKSEIFDDQFSVERPDGSNFTLKIRSTKLEDSAMYFCASRESRGPSYGYTFGSGTRLTVV.

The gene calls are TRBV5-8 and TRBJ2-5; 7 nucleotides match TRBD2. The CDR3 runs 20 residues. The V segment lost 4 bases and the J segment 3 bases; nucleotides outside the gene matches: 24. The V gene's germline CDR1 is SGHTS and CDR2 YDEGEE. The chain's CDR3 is CASSPERDRLADRREETQYF. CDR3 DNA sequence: TGTGCCAGCAGCCCGGAACGGGACCGGCTAGCGGACCGAAGGGAAGAGACCCAGTACTTC.

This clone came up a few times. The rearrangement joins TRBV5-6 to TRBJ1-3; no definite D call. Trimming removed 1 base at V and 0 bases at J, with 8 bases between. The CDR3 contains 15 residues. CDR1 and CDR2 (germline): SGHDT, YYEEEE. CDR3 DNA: TGTGCCAGCAGCTTGCTGGGCTACTCTGGAAACACCATATATTTT. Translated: CASSLLGYSGNTIYF. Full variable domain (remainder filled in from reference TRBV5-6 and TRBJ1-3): DAGVTQSPTHLIKTRGQQVTLRCSPKSGHDTVSWYQQALGQGPQFIFQYYEEEERQRGNFPDRFSGHQFPNYSSELNVNALLLGDSALYLCASSLLGYSGNTIYFGEGSWLTVV.

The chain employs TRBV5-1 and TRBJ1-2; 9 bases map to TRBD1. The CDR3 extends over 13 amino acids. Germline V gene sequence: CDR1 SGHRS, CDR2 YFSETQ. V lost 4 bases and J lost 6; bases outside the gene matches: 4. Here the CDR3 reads CASSPDRGDGYTF. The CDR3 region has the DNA TGCGCCAGCAGCCCGGACAGGGGTGATGGCTACACCTTC.

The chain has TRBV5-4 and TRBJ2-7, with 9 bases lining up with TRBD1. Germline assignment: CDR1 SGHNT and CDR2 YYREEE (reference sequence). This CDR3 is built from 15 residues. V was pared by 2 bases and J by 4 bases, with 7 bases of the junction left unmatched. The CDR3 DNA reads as TGTGCCAGCAGCTTAACGGGACAGGGAGAGTACGAGCAGTACTTC. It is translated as CASSLTGQGEYEQYF.

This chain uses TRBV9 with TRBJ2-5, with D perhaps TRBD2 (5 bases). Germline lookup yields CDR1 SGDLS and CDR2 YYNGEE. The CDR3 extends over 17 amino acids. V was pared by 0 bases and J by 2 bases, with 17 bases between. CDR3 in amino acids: CASSVVGAAALQETQYF. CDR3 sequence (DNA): TGTGCCAGCAGCGTAGTCGGAGCGGCGGCTTTACAAGAGACCCAGTACTTC.

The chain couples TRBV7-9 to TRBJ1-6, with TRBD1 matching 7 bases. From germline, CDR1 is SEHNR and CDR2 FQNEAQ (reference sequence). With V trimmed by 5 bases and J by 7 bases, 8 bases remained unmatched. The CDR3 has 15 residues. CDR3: CASSDRVERNSPLHF. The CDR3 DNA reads TGTGCCAGCAGCGACAGGGTAGAACGAAATTCACCCCTCCACTTT.

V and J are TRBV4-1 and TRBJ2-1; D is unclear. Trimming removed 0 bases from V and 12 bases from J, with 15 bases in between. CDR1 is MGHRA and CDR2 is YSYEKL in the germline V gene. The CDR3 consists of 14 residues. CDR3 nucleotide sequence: TGCGCCAGCAGCCAAGATTTGTCTAGTCTTGGGCAGTTCTTC. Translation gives CASSQDLSSLGQFF.

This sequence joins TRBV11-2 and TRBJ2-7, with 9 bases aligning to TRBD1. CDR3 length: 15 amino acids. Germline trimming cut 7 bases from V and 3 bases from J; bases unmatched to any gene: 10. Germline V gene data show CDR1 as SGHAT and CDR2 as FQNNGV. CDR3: CASNPGTGLGYEQYF. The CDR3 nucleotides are TGTGCCAGCAACCCCGGGACAGGGTTGGGCTACGAGCAGTACTTC. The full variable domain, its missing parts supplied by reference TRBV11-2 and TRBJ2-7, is EAGVAQSPRYKIIEKRQSVAFWCNPISGHATLYWYQQILGQGPKLLIQFQNNGVVDDSQLPKDRFSAERLKGVDSTLKIQPAKLEDSAVYLCASNPGTGLGYEQYFGPGTRLTVT.

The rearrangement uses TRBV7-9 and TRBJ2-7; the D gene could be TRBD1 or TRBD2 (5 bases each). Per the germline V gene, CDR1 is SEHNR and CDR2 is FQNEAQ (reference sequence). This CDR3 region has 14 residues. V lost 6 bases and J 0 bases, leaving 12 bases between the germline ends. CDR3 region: CASSLGVLSYEQYF. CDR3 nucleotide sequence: TGTGCCAGCAGTCTGGGGGTCCTCTCCTACGAGCAGTACTTC. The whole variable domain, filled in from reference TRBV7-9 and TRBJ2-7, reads DTGVSQNPRHKITKRGQNVTFRCDPISEHNRLYWYRQTLGQGPEFLTYFQNEAQLEKSRLLSDRFSAERPKGSFSTLEIQRTEQGDSAMYLCASSLGVLSYEQYFGPGTRLTVT.

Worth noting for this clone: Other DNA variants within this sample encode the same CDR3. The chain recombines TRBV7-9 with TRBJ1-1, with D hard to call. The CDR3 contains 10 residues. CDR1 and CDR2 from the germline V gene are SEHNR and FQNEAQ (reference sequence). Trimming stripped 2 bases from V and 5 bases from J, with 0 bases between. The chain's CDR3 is CASSLTEAFF. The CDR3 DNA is TGTGCCAGCAGCTTAACTGAAGCTTTCTTT.

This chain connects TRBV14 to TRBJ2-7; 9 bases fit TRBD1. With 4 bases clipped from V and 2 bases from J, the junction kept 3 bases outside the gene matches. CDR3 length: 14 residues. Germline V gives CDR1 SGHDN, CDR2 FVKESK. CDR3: CASSPWTGAYEQYF. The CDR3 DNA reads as TGTGCCAGCAGCCCCTGGACAGGGGCCTACGAGCAGTACTTC.

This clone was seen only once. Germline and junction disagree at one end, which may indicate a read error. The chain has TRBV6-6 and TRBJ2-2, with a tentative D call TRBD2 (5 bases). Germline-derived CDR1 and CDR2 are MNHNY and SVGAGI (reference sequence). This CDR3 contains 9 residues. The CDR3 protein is CASSPGLHF. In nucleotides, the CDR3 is TGTGCCAGCAGCCCTGGACTGCATTTT.

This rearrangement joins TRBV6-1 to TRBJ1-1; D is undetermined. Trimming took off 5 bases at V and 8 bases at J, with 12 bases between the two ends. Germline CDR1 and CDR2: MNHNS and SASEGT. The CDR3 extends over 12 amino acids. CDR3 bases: TGTGCCAGCAGTATGGTCGCCTTAGAAGCTTTCTTT. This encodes CASSMVALEAFF.

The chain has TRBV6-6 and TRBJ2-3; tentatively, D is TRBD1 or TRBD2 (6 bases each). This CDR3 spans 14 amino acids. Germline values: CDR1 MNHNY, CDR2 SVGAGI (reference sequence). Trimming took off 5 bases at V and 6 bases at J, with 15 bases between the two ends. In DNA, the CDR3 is TGTGCCAGCAGTAATGGGGGGCACAGGGATACGCAGTATTTT. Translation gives CASSNGGHRDTQYF.

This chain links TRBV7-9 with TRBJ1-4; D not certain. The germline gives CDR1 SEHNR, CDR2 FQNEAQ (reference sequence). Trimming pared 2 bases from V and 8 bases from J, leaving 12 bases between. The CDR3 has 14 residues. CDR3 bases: TGTGCCAGCAGCTTAAAAGGGCTAGAAGAAAAACTGTTTTTT. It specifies CASSLKGLEEKLFF.